This entry is about one TCR beta chain. As handled by the study authors: Amplification of reference gene primers was used by the study to estimate nucleated cell counts. Method: immunoSEQ multiplex PCR; TCRdb's copy keeps in-frame clones and lacks some. The D gene and trimming were derived from the DNA, and the V and J assignments and clone size from that table. Among approximately 100,000 clones listed, 89% were seen once. Trimming took off 5 bases at V and 15 bases at J, with 17 bases between the two ends. The CDR3 consists of 13 residues. Germline loops: CDR1 MDHEN, CDR2 SYDVKM. This sample is drawn from a study of blood T cell repertoires in COVID-19. About the research overall: Whether acute or convalescent, the COVID-19 samples came from the United States, Italy and Spain. In each case, the material was cDNA or gDNA derived from T cells, B-cell-depleted T cells, or PBMCs.

The sequence was collected from a woman aged 60-70 years with acute or convalescent COVID-19. The sample comprised peripheral blood. V and J are TRBV28 and TRBJ1-6, with D tentatively TRBD1 (5 bases). CDR3 loop: CASSPTPTVHLHF. The CDR3 region has the DNA TGTGCCAGCAGTCCCACCCCGACAGTTCACCTCCACTTT.